The 27 T cell receptor beta chains presented below share a single source sample, sequenced in a study of cytomegalovirus exposure and HLA in healthy donors. Primers included in the PCR were 60 Vbeta and 13 Jbeta primers. Repertoires were generated with immunoSEQ multiplex PCR, while TCRdb's copy carries only in-frame clones and drops some. The table lists 250,000 or so clones, around nine tenths of them singletons. Input material: PBMCs. Receptors were obtained from a girl aged 2-10 years in good health and CMV-seronegative.

In this sample, this clone turned up once. The chain links TRBV18 to TRBJ1-1; D is uncertain. Per the germline V gene, CDR1 is KGHSH and CDR2 is LQKENI. The CDR3 totals 12 residues. V was pared by 3 bases and J by 3 bases, with 5 bases between. For the CDR3, the DNA is TGTGCCAGCTCACCGAGGGACACTGAAGCTTTCTTT. Its translation: CASSPRDTEAFF.

The CDR3 region has the DNA TGTGCCTGGAGAGCCGGGGGGAGGGATACGCAGTATTTT. Translation gives CAWRAGGRDTQYF. J is TRBJ2-3 and V is TRBV30, with 7 bases fitting TRBD2. This CDR3 has 13 amino acids. Germline V gene data show CDR1 as GTSNPN and CDR2 as SVGIG (reference sequence). J gave up 6 bases and V 3 bases, and 6 bases lay outside the gene matches. The full variable domain, with the rest looked up from reference TRBV30 and TRBJ2-3, is SQTIHQWPATLVQPVGSPLSLECTVEGTSNPNLYWYRQAAGRGLQLLFYSVGIGQISSEVPQNLSASRPQDRQFILSSKKLLLSDSGFYLCAWRAGGRDTQYFGPGTRLTVL.

The V and J genes are TRBV10-2 and TRBJ2-3; 11 positions agree with TRBD2. This CDR3 is built from 16 residues. V shed 8 bases, J shed 2 bases, and the junction held 9 bases outside the gene matches. Germline V gives CDR1 WSHSY, CDR2 SAAADI. This CDR3 is CASSSGTSGFTDTQYF. CDR3 bases: TGCGCCAGCTCCTCCGGGACTAGCGGATTCACAGATACGCAGTATTTT.

The chain joins TRBV30 to TRBJ2-3; possibly TRBD2 for D (5 bases). Per the germline V gene, CDR1 is GTSNPN and CDR2 is SVGIG (reference sequence). CDR3 size: 14 residues. Trimming shortened V by 0 bases and J by 0 bases, and 7 bases separated the two germline ends. This chain's CDR3 is CAWSVGVSTDTQYF. As DNA, the CDR3 is TGTGCCTGGAGTGTCGGGGTTAGCACAGATACGCAGTATTTT.

The V gene is TRBV4-2, the J gene TRBJ1-2; a weak D match, TRBD1 (6 bases). The germline V gene encodes CDR1 LGHNA and CDR2 YNFKEQ. V was cut by 3 bases and J by 4 bases, with 12 bases left in between. The CDR3 sequence is 14 residues long. The CDR3, as DNA: TGTGCCAGCAGCCAGACAGGACTGGTCTATGGCTACACCTTC. It is translated as CASSQTGLVYGYTF.

The gene calls are TRBV9 and TRBJ2-7; TRBD2 is a possible D gene (6 bases). Per the germline V gene, CDR1 is SGDLS and CDR2 is YYNGEE. This CDR3 has 14 amino acids. Between the trimmed V and J ends, which lost 3 bases and 4 bases, there was a span of 14 bases. The CDR3 loop is CASSGGTGGYEQYF. The CDR3 DNA reads as TGTGCCAGCAGCGGTGGGACTGGGGGATACGAGCAGTACTTC.

The V call is TRBV10-3, the J call TRBJ1-5; TRBD1 agrees at 7 bases. V shed 2 bases and J 4 bases; nucleotides not matched to a gene: 8. Germline assignment: CDR1 ENHRY and CDR2 SYGVKD. The CDR3 totals 16 residues. The chain's CDR3 is CAISEGTGDPNQPQHF. Here the CDR3 DNA reads TGTGCCATCAGTGAGGGAACAGGGGACCCGAATCAGCCCCAGCATTTT.

In nucleotides, the CDR3 is TGTGCCACACACGACAGGCCGAGGGATGGCTACACCTTC. It encodes CATHDRPRDGYTF. This chain uses TRBV28 with TRBJ1-2; possible D gene TRBD1, 6 bases. Germline V gene data show CDR1 as MDHEN and CDR2 as SYDVKM. CDR3 length equals 13 residues. V lost 10 bases and J lost 6, with 18 bases in between.

V usage is TRBV5-4 and J usage is TRBJ1-2; no clear D gene. The CDR3 extends over 13 amino acids. The V end was cut by 3 bases, the J end by 4 bases, with 10 bases between. Germline loops: CDR1 SGHNT, CDR2 YYREEE (reference sequence). This CDR3 reads CASSSNGIYGYTF. CDR3 in DNA: TGTGCCAGCAGCTCAAACGGGATCTATGGCTACACCTTC.

The V call is TRBV6-5, the J call TRBJ1-5; tentatively, D is TRBD1 (5 bases). Germline V gene data show CDR1 as MNHEY and CDR2 as SVGAGI. Trimming pared 6 bases from V and 6 bases from J, leaving 12 bases between. There are 13 residues in the CDR3. The CDR3 region has the DNA TGTGCCAGCAGCGGGGAGGGGTCTCAGCCCCAGCATTTT. It yields the protein CASSGEGSQPQHF.

This clone has a single count. Other DNA sequences from this sample encode an identical CDR3 as well. The V call is TRBV19, the J call TRBJ2-1; TRBD1 is a possible D gene (6 bases). CDR3 length: 13 amino acids. V gave up 6 bases and J gave up 4 bases, with 10 bases separating them. CDR1 LNHDA and CDR2 SQIVND come from the germline V gene (reference sequence). CDR3 sequence (DNA): TGTGCCAGTAGCCTGGACAGTTACAATGAGCAGTTCTTC. Translation: CASSLDSYNEQFF.

V and J are TRBV6-1 and TRBJ1-3, with no clear D. CDR3 length: 15 amino acids. The V end lost 1 base, the J end lost 0 bases, and 7 bases lay between the germline ends. Germline V gene lookup returns CDR1 MNHNS and CDR2 SASEGT. The CDR3 is CASSEGRASGNTIYF. The CDR3 DNA sequence: TGTGCCAGCAGTGAAGGCCGCGCCTCTGGAAACACCATATATTTT.

The chain joins TRBV6-5 to TRBJ2-5, with 7 positions matching TRBD1. Germline trimming cut 4 bases from V and 5 bases from J; bases unmatched to any gene: 7. Germline CDR1 reads MNHEY; CDR2 reads SVGAGI. CDR3 length: 14 residues. CDR3 protein: CASSLGQLGETQYF. DNA for the CDR3: TGTGCCAGCAGTTTGGGACAGCTAGGGGAGACCCAGTACTTC.

V and J are TRBV25-1 and TRBJ2-4; 8 bases match TRBD1. The CDR3 length is 12 residues. The trim removed 9 bases at V and 15 bases at J, leaving 13 bases unmatched. CDR1 is MGHDK, CDR2 SYGVNS, per germline. CDR3 protein: CARTDRGVSGYF. The DNA of the CDR3 is TGTGCCAGGACAGACAGGGGAGTTTCGGGGTACTTC.

This chain joins TRBV25-1 and TRBJ2-7, with 9 bases matching TRBD1. In germline, CDR1 is MGHDK, CDR2 SYGVNS. The CDR3 is made up of 12 amino acids. J gave up 6 bases and V 8 bases, and 5 bases lay outside the gene matches. CDR3 sequence (DNA): TGTGCCAGCGGGACAGGGTCAGGCGAGCAGTACTTC. This gives the protein CASGTGSGEQYF.

The CDR3 loop reads CASSVGGQGAYEQYF. For the CDR3, the DNA is TGTGCCAGCAGCGTAGGAGGACAGGGGGCCTACGAGCAGTACTTC. The chain links TRBV9 to TRBJ2-7; TRBD1 matches 10 bases. Trimming removed 0 bases from V and 2 bases from J; junction bases left unmatched: 2. The CDR3 covers 15 residues. The germline gives CDR1 SGDLS, CDR2 YYNGEE.

The chain joins TRBV11-2 to TRBJ2-2; the D gene is possibly TRBD1 (6 bases). The V end lost 2 bases, the J end lost 2 bases, and 12 bases lay between the germline ends. Looked up from germline, CDR1 is SGHAT and CDR2 is FQNNGV. The CDR3 runs to 16 residues. This chain's CDR3 is CASSLTGTRNTGELFF. The CDR3 region has the DNA TGTGCCAGCAGCTTAACCGGGACAAGAAACACCGGGGAGCTGTTTTTT. Drawing the rest from reference TRBV11-2 and TRBJ2-2, the complete variable domain is EAGVAQSPRYKIIEKRQSVAFWCNPISGHATLYWYQQILGQGPKLLIQFQNNGVVDDSQLPKDRFSAERLKGVDSTLKIQPAKLEDSAVYLCASSLTGTRNTGELFFGEGSRLTVL.

This chain links TRBV7-3 with TRBJ2-3, with 10 bases matching TRBD2. The J segment lost 10 bases and the V segment lost 5 bases, leaving 3 bases of the junction unmatched. The length of the CDR3 is 12 residues. Looked up from germline, CDR1 is SGHTA and CDR2 is FQGTGA. The CDR3 loop reads CASSRTSGAQYF. The DNA for the CDR3 is TGTGCCAGCAGCCGAACTAGCGGGGCGCAGTATTTT.

V and J are TRBV4-1 and TRBJ2-5; 10 bases agree with TRBD2. The CDR3 is 16 amino acids. J was trimmed by 2 bases and V by 4 bases; bases with no gene match: 7. The germline V gene has CDR1 MGHRA and CDR2 YSYEKL. The CDR3: CASSLGLAVTQETQYF. As DNA, the CDR3 is TGCGCCAGCAGCCTTGGACTAGCGGTAACTCAAGAGACCCAGTACTTC.

The J gene is TRBJ1-2, the V gene TRBV19; D call uncertain. There are 14 residues in the CDR3. In germline, CDR1 is LNHDA, CDR2 SQIVND (reference sequence). V gave up 1 base and J gave up 2 bases, with 8 bases separating them. The CDR3 spells CASSIGVRNYGYTF. In DNA form, the CDR3 reads TGTGCCAGTAGTATAGGAGTCCGGAACTATGGCTACACCTTC.

V and J are TRBV5-8 and TRBJ1-2; D may be TRBD1 (6 bases). V lost 0 bases and J 4 bases, leaving 10 bases between the germline ends. CDR1 and CDR2 from the germline V gene are SGHTS and YDEGEE. This CDR3 has 14 residues. CDR3 DNA: TGTGCCAGCAGCTTGGAGACAGGACTCTATGGCTACACCTTC. It codes for CASSLETGLYGYTF.

The chain employs TRBV9 and TRBJ2-2; 14 nucleotides align to TRBD2. The length of the CDR3 is 16 residues. The J segment lost 6 bases and the V segment lost 0 bases, leaving 1 base of the junction unmatched. In germline, CDR1 is SGDLS, CDR2 YYNGEE. The CDR3 nucleotides are TGTGCCAGCAGCGTAGAGACTAGCGGGGGGGCCGGGGAGCTGTTTTTT. Its protein product is CASSVETSGGAGELFF.

The rearrangement joins TRBV5-6 to TRBJ2-1; TRBD1 matches 11 bases. Germline lookup yields CDR1 SGHDT and CDR2 YYEEEE. Germline trimming cut 3 bases from V and 8 bases from J; bases unmatched to any gene: 10. This CDR3 is built from 16 residues. CDR3 bases: TGTGCCAGCAGCTCGCGGGACAGGGGGAGTTTCGATGAGCAGTTCTTC. Protein: CASSSRDRGSFDEQFF.

This chain links TRBV6-6 with TRBJ2-2; tentative D call: TRBD2 (6 bases). CDR1 and CDR2 (germline): MNHNY, SVGAGI (reference sequence). The V end was cut by 5 bases, the J end by 4 bases, with 11 bases between. The CDR3 consists of 14 residues. This CDR3 is CASSAGLSTGELFF. For the CDR3, the DNA is TGTGCCAGCAGTGCGGGACTCTCCACCGGGGAGCTGTTTTTT.

This clone was found once. The chain uses TRBV25-1 and TRBJ2-3; a weak D match, TRBD2 (5 bases). The CDR3 has 17 residues. Germline V CDR1 and CDR2: MGHDK, SYGVNS. The germline V and J ends were trimmed by 4 bases and 6 bases, with 23 bases remaining between them. The CDR3 coding sequence is TGTGCCAGCAGTGCCATGGGAGCCGGGTGGGAAGATGATACGCAGTATTTT. Its protein product is CASSAMGAGWEDDTQYF.

The chain joins TRBV6-1 to TRBJ2-7; the D gene is possibly TRBD2 (6 bases). Per the germline V gene, CDR1 is MNHNS and CDR2 is SASEGT. The V gene lost 1 base and the J gene lost 4 bases, with 14 bases spanning the gap. CDR3 size: 15 residues. CDR3 in amino acids: CASSEVAGKHYEQYF. CDR3 DNA: TGTGCCAGCAGTGAAGTGGCGGGAAAGCATTACGAGCAGTACTTC.

This clone occurred once. The genes are TRBV30 and TRBJ2-5; no clear D. Germline lookup yields CDR1 GTSNPN and CDR2 SVGIG (reference sequence). V dropped 3 bases and J dropped 3 bases, with 2 bases sitting between them. This CDR3 is built from 10 residues. The chain's CDR3 is CAWSKETQYF. In DNA form, the CDR3 reads TGTGCCTGGAGCAAAGAGACCCAGTACTTC.